Presented here are 3 T cell receptor beta chains from one specimen sequenced in a study of blood T cell repertoires in COVID-19. The protocol was immunoSEQ multiplex PCR, while the TCRdb copy is restricted to in-frame clones and leaves out a portion. The sample contains 150,000 to 200,000 clones, 80% to 85% of which appear only once. Specimen: peripheral blood. The origin of the receptors is a young woman with acute or convalescent COVID-19.

The J gene is TRBJ2-1, the V gene TRBV19, with a tentative D call TRBD2 (5 bases). Germline V CDR1 and CDR2: LNHDA, SQIVND (reference sequence). The V end lost 1 base, the J end lost 8 bases, and 12 bases lay between the germline ends. CDR3 length: 14 residues. For the CDR3, the DNA is TGTGCCAGTAGTATAGGGAGAGGGAGCGATGAGCAGTTCTTC. Its translation is CASSIGRGSDEQFF.

This clone has only one observation. The chain has TRBV10-1 and TRBJ1-2; TRBD1 matches at 7 bases. The CDR3 covers 13 residues. Germline values: CDR1 WNHNN, CDR2 SYGVQD (reference sequence). V was pared by 11 bases and J by 2 bases, with 8 bases of the junction left unmatched. Here the CDR3 DNA reads TGCGCCTGCCGACAGGGAGGAAACTATGGCTACACCTTC. Amino acids: CACRQGGNYGYTF.

The J gene is TRBJ1-2, the V gene TRBV10-2; maybe TRBD1 (5 bases). With 1 base removed from V and 6 bases from J, the gap between germline ends came to 12 bases. Germline CDR1 and CDR2: WSHSY and SAAADI. The CDR3 is made up of 14 amino acids. The DNA for the CDR3 is TGCGCCAGCAGTGAGTTGGGGCAAGGAGATGGCTACACCTTC. The encoded protein is CASSELGQGDGYTF.